The clone carrying this T cell receptor (beta chain) was counted many times. The antigen remains unidentified. The sample belongs to a study of identical twins. Study observations and caveats: Beta out-of-frame sequences showed weaker excess twin sharing. Memory repertoires lacked the insertion deficit that abundant cord blood beta clonotypes showed. There is a chance that invariant MAIT and iNKT cells partially muddied zero-insertion analyses.

TCRdb itself ran the 5' RACE reads through MiXCR, one entry per CDR3 protein. The table shows approximately 670,000 distinct CDR3 sequences, with 6.1% occurring only once. CDR3 size: 16 residues. V trimming: 3 bases; J trimming: 5 bases; junction bases outside the gene matches: 8. The clonotype was recovered from a man between 18 and 29 years old in good health. Material: naive T cells sorted from blood. The rearrangement joins TRBV12-3 or TRBV12-4 to TRBJ2-1, with 9 bases aligning to TRBD1. CDR3 sequence reads: CASSLSRDRVHNEQFF. In DNA form, the CDR3 reads TGTGCCAGCAGTTTGAGCCGGGACAGGGTGCACAATGAGCAGTTCTTC.